This T cell receptor (beta chain) came from a study of immune evolution from preneoplasia to lung adenocarcinoma. Data came from immunoSEQ multiplex PCR; TCRdb stores just in-frame clones and leaves some out. The sample records some 2,500 clones, around 85% being singletons. Study-level points and caveats: Normal lung had the highest top T cell clone frequencies.

V lost 0 bases to trimming and J lost 2 bases, with 11 bases between them. The CDR3 spans 15 residues. In germline, CDR1 is SGHNT, CDR2 YYREEE (reference sequence). This clone was counted once. The antigen is undetermined. Histologic diagnosis was independently verified by two lung pathologists. The source of this sequence is a person aged 55-80 years with invasive lung adenocarcinoma. The sample taken for sequencing was FFPE invasive lung adenocarcinoma tissue. The gene calls are TRBV5-4 and TRBJ1-2; possible D gene TRBD1, 6 bases. This CDR3 is CASSLGADRNYGYTF. CDR3 sequence (DNA): TGTGCCAGCAGCTTGGGGGCGGACAGAAACTATGGCTACACCTTC.